This T cell receptor beta chain was sequenced during a study of cytomegalovirus exposure and HLA in healthy donors. With 60 Vbeta and 13 Jbeta primers, the PCR was carried out. Generated by immunoSEQ multiplex PCR, the TCRdb table keeps only in-frame clones and is missing some. The repertoire has approximately 80,000 clones, roughly 75% of them found once; the top ten carry around 4.2%. CDR3 length equals 17 residues. Losses at the gene ends were 2 bases for V and 6 bases for J; bases not matched to a gene: 15. The germline CDR1 and CDR2 sequences are GTSNPN and SVGIG (reference sequence). This clone was seen only once.

The source is a man aged 55 to 69 in good health and CMV-seronegative. The rearrangement joins TRBV30 to TRBJ2-3, with 9 bases lining up with TRBD2. Input material: PBMCs. This CDR3 reads CAWSLSGGPPPFDTQYF. CDR3 bases: TGTGCCTGGAGTCTAAGCGGGGGGCCCCCCCCCTTCGATACGCAGTATTTT.